Here is one T cell receptor beta chain with its context. The antigen is not known. The sample belongs to a study of T cell responses to AZD1222 COVID-19 vaccine. The CDR3 contains 13 residues. Deletions cut 7 bases from V and 3 bases from J, with 10 bases between. Broader study findings: Baseline seropositivity characterized only a handful of AZD1222 recipients. The CD4 TCRs associated with vaccination extended across spike and predominated at 160-218 and 743-854. The repertoires were collected only after the peak T cell response. There were mostly white British donors and more females than males, and clonal diversity was possibly underestimated.

Assay used: immunoSEQ multiplex PCR; TCRdb lists only in-frame clones, some missing. The table records over 150,000 clones, just over 90% of them present only once. The sequence was collected from an adult in good health. This chain uses TRBV12-3 or TRBV12-4 with TRBJ2-1, with a weak D call TRBD2 (5 bases). Source: peripheral blood, taken on day 0 of MenACWY control vaccination. Here the CDR3 DNA reads TGTGCCAGCACCCTTAGCGTCTACAATGAGCAGTTCTTC. Its protein is CASTLSVYNEQFF.